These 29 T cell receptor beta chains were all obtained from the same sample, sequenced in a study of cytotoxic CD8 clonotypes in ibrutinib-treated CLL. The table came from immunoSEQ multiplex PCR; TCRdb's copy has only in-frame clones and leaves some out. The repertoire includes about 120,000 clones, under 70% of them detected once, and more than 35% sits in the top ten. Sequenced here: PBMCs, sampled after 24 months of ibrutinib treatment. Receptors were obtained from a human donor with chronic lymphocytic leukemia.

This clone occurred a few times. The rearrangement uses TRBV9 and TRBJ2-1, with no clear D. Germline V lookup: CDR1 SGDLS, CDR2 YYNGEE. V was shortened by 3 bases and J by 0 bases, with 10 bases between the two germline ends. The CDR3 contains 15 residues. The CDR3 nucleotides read TGTGCCAGCAGCGGGTACGGAAGCTCCTACAATGAGCAGTTCTTC. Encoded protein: CASSGYGSSYNEQFF.

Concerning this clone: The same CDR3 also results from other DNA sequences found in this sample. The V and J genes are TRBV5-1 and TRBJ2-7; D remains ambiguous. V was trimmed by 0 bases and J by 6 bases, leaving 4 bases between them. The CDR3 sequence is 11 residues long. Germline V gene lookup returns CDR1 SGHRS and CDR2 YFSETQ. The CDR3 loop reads CASSLDREQYF. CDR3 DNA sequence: TGCGCCAGCAGCTTGGACCGCGAGCAGTACTTC.

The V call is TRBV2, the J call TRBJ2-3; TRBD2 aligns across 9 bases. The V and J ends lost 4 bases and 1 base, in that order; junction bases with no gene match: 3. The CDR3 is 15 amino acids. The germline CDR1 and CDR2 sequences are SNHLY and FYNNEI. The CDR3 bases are TGTGCCAGCAGTGTTATAGCGGGGGGCACAGATACGCAGTATTTT. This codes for CASSVIAGGTDTQYF.

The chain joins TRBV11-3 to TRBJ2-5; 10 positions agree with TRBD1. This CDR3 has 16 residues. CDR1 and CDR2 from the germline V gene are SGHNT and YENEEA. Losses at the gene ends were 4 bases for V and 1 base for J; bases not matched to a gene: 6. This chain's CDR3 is CASSSPGTGVQETQYF. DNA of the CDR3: TGTGCCAGCAGCTCTCCCGGGACAGGGGTCCAAGAGACCCAGTACTTC.

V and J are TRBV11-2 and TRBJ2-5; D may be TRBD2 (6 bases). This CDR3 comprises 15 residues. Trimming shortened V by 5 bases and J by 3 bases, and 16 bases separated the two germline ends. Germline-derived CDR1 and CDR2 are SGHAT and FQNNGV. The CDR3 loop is CASSPGVGGEETQYF. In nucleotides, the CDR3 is TGTGCCAGCAGCCCCGGAGTAGGAGGGGAAGAGACCCAGTACTTC.

Written as DNA, the CDR3 is TGCGCCAGCAGCCGAAGAGGGGGCTTGGACACTGAAGCTTTCTTT. Residues: CASSRRGGLDTEAFF. V is TRBV5-1 and J is TRBJ1-1; 7 bases are a match to TRBD1. In germline, CDR1 is SGHRS, CDR2 YFSETQ. V dropped 4 bases and J dropped 3; count of bases not matched to a gene: 9. The CDR3 is 15 residues long.

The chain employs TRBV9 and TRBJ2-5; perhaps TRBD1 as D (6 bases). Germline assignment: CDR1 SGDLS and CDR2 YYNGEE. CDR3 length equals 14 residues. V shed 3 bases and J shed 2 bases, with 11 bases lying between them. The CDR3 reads CASSARTGQETQYF. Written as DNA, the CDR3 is TGTGCCAGCAGCGCGCGAACAGGGCAAGAGACCCAGTACTTC.

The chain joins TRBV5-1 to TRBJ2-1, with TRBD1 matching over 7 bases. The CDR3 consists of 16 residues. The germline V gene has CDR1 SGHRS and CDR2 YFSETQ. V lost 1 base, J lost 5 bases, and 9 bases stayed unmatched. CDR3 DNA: TGCGCCAGCAGCTTGAGACCGGGACAGAACCACAATGAGCAGTTCTTC. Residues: CASSLRPGQNHNEQFF.

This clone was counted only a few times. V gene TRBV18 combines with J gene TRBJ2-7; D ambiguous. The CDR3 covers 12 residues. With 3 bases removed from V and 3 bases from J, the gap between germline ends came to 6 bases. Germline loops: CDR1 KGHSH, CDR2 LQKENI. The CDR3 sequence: CASSPSYYEQYF. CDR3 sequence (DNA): TGTGCCAGCTCACCTTCCTACTACGAGCAGTACTTC. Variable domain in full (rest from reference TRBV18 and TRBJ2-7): NAGVMQNPRHLVRRRGQEARLRCSPMKGHSHVYWYRQLPEEGLKFMVYLQKENIIDESGMPKERFSAEFPKEGPSILRIQQVVRGDSAAYFCASSPSYYEQYFGPGTRLTVT.

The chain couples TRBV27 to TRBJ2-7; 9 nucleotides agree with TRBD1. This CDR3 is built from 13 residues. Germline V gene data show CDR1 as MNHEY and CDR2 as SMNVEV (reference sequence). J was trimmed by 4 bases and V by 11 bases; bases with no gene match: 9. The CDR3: CAPRGQGTYEQYF. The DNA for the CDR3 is TGTGCCCCCAGGGGACAGGGTACTTACGAGCAGTACTTC.

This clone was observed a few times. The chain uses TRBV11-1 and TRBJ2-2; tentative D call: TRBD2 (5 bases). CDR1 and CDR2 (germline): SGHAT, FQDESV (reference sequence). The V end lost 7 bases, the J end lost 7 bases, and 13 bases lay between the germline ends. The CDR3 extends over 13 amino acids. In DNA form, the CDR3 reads TGTGCCAGCATCCCCTCAGGAGGCGGGGAGCTGTTTTTT. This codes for CASIPSGGGELFF.

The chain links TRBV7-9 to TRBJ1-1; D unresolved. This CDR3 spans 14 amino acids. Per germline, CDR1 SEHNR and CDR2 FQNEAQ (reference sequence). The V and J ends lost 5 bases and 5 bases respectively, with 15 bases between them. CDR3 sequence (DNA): TGTGCCAGCAGCCTTCGGACGCTGAGTACTGAAGCTTTCTTT. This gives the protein CASSLRTLSTEAFF.

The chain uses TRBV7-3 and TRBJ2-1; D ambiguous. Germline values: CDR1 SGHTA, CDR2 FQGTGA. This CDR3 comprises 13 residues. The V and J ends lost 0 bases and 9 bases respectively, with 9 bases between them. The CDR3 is CASSLTRSSEQFF. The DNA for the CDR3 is TGTGCCAGCAGCTTAACAAGGTCGTCTGAGCAGTTCTTC.

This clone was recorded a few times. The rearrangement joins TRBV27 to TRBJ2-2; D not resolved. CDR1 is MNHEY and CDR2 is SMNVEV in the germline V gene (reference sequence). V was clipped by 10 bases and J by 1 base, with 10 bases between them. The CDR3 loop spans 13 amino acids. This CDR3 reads CATRTQNTGELFF. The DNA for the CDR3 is TGTGCCACCAGAACCCAGAACACCGGGGAGCTGTTTTTT.

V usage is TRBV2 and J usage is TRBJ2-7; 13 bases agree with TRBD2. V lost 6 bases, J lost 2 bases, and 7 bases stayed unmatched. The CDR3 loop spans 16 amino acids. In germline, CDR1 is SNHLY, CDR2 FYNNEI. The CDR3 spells CASRRGTSGGAYEQYF. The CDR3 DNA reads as TGTGCCAGCAGGCGGGGCACTAGCGGGGGGGCCTACGAGCAGTACTTC.

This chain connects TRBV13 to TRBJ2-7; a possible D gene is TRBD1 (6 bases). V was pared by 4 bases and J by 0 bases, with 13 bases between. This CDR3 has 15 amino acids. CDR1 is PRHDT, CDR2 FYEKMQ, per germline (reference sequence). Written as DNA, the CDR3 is TGTGCCAGCAGCTCCCGGACAGTATACTCCTACGAGCAGTACTTC. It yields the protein CASSSRTVYSYEQYF.

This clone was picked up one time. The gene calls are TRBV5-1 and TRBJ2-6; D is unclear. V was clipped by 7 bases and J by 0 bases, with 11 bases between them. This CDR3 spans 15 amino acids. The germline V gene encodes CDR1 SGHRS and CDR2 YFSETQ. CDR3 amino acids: CASAQTSSGANVLTF. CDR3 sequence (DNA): TGCGCCAGCGCTCAGACGAGCTCTGGGGCCAACGTCCTGACTTTC.

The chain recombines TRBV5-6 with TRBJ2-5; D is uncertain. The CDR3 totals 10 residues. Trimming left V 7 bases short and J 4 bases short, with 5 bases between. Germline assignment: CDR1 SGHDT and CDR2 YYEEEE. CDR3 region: CASGRETQYF. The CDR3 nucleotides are TGTGCCAGCGGACGAGAGACCCAGTACTTC. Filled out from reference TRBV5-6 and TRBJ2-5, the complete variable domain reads DAGVTQSPTHLIKTRGQQVTLRCSPKSGHDTVSWYQQALGQGPQFIFQYYEEEERQRGNFPDRFSGHQFPNYSSELNVNALLLGDSALYLCASGRETQYFGPGTRLLVL.

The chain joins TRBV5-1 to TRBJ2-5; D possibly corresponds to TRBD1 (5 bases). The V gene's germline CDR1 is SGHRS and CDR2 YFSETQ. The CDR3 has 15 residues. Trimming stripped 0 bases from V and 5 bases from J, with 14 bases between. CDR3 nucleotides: TGCGCCAGCAGCTTGGTTGCAGGGTCCACCGAGACCCAGTACTTC. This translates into CASSLVAGSTETQYF.

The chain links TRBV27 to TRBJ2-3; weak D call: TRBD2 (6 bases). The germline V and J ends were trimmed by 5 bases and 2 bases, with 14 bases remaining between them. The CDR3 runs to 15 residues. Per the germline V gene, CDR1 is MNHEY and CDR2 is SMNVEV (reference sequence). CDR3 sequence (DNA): TGTGCCAGCAGTACCGGACTAAGCTTCACAGATACGCAGTATTTT. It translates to CASSTGLSFTDTQYF.

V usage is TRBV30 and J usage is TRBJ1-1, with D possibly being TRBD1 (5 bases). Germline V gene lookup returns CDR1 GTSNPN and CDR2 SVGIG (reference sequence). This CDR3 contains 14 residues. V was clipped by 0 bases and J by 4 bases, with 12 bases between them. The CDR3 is CAWSVLGGSTEAFF. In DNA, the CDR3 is TGTGCCTGGAGTGTCCTCGGGGGGAGCACTGAAGCTTTCTTT.

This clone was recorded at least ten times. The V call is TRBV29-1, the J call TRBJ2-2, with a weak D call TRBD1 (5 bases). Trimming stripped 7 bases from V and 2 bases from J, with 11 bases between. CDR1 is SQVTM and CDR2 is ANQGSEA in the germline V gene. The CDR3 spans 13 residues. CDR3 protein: CSASRVNTGELFF. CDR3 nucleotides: TGCAGCGCTTCCAGGGTTAACACCGGGGAGCTGTTTTTT.

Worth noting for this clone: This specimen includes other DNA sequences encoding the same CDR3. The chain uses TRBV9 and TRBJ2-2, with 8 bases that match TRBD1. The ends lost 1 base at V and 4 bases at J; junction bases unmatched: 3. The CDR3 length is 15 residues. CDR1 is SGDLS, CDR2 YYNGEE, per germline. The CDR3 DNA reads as TGTGCCAGCAGCGTACGACAGGGGAGCACCGGGGAGCTGTTTTTT. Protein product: CASSVRQGSTGELFF. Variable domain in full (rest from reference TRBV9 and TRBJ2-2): DSGVTQTPKHLITATGQRVTLRCSPRSGDLSVYWYQQSLDQGLQFLIQYYNGEERAKGNILERFSAQQFPDLHSELNLSSLELGDSALYFCASSVRQGSTGELFFGEGSRLTVL.

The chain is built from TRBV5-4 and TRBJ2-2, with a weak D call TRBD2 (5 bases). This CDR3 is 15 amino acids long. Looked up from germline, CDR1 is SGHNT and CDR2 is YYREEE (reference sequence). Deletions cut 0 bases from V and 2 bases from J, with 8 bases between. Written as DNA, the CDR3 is TGTGCCAGCAGCTTGGAAAGACTAAACACCGGGGAGCTGTTTTTT. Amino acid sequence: CASSLERLNTGELFF.

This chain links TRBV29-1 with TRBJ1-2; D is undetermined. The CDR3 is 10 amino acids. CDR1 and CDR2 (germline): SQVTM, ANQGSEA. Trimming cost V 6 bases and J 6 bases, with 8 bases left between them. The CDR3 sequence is CSVLDDGYTF. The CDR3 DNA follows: TGCAGCGTATTGGACGATGGCTACACCTTC.

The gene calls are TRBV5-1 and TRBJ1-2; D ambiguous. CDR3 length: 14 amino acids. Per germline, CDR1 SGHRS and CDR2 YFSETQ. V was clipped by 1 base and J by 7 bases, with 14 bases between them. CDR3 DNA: TGCGCCAGCAGCTTGTCGTCGGCGGGTTCTGGCTACACCTTC. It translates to CASSLSSAGSGYTF. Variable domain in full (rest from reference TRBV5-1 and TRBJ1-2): KAGVTQTPRYLIKTRGQQVTLSCSPISGHRSVSWYQQTPGQGLQFLFEYFSETQRNKGNFPGRFSGRQFSNSRSEMNVSTLELGDSALYLCASSLSSAGSGYTFGSGTRLTVV.

The CDR3 DNA reads TGTGCCAGCAGCTTCCCCGCGGGGGCCTACGAGCAGTACTTC. Its protein product is CASSFPAGAYEQYF. The rearrangement uses TRBV28 and TRBJ2-7; 7 positions agree with TRBD2. Germline CDR1 is MDHEN and CDR2 is SYDVKM. After removal of 6 bases from V and 2 bases from J, the junction contained 7 bases not matched to a gene. The CDR3 totals 14 residues.

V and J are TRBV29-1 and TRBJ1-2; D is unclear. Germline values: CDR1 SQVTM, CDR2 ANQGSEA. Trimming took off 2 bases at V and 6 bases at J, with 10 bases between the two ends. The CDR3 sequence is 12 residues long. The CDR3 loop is CSVEREIDGYTF. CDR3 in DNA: TGCAGCGTTGAAAGGGAGATTGATGGCTACACCTTC.

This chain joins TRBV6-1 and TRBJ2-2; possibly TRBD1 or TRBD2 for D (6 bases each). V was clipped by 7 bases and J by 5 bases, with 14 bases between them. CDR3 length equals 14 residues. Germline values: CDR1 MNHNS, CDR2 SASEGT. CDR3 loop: CASTPGGGTGELFF. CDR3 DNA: TGTGCCAGCACCCCCGGAGGGGGAACCGGGGAGCTGTTTTTT.